The 2 T cell receptor beta chains listed next were all sequenced from one sample in a study of vaccination effects on CD4 cells after COVID-19. Sequencing was preceded by expansion of antigen-specific CD4+ T cells with viral peptide pools in the ViraFEST assay. Scientists isolated CD4+ T cells after a roughly ten-day culture period ended. Participants got two doses of BNT162b2 or mRNA-1273 vaccine. Assay used: immunoSEQ multiplex PCR; TCRdb lists only in-frame clones, some missing. The sample lists some 17,000 clones; just under 70% were seen once. Antigen specificity for these receptors is unknown. The sequencing used CD4+ T cells from PBMCs cultured with SARS-CoV-2 spike peptides, collected after COVID-19 vaccination. Receptor source: a human donor who received a COVID-19 vaccine.

This sequence joins TRBV3-1 (or the pseudogene TRBV3-2) and TRBJ2-3, with 9 bases that match TRBD2. The CDR3 consists of 17 residues. Germline trimming cut 5 bases from V and 0 bases from J; bases unmatched to any gene: 9. Germline loops: CDR1 LGHDT, CDR2 YNNKEL (reference sequence). The CDR3 bases are TGTGCCAGCAGCGTTTTCCTAGCGGGGCCTAGCACAGATACGCAGTATTTT. This encodes CASSVFLAGPSTDTQYF.

This clone is labeled medium-sized. The chain is built from TRBV29-1 and TRBJ2-5; D gene unclear. This CDR3 comprises 12 residues. The ends were cut back, 4 bases at V and 5 bases at J, with 11 bases in the middle. Germline values: CDR1 SQVTM, CDR2 ANQGSEA. The CDR3 loop is CSVVGYSETQYF. DNA for the CDR3: TGCAGCGTTGTGGGTTACTCGGAGACCCAGTACTTC.